The 16 T cell receptor beta chains below all came from one sample that was sequenced in a study of blood T cell repertoires in COVID-19 (dated by TCRdb to 2018 to 2021). The method behind the library was the immunoSEQ multiplex PCR assay. Sourced from immuneACCESS, this table was stored by TCRdb with only in-frame sequences that have V and J called. A share of the clones is absent; for the studies checked, an unresolved V gene accounts for under half, and the remainder has no known explanation. The sample has approximately 250,000 clones on record, 65% to 90% of them singletons. The ten largest clonotypes hold about 5.1% of the sample. Sequencing input: peripheral blood. These receptors all stem from a man in his fifties with COVID-19, enrolled during active disease.

The chain is built from TRBV30 and TRBJ1-4; 8 bases are a match to TRBD1. V gave up 0 bases and J gave up 7 bases; unmatched junction bases: 10. Germline V gene data show CDR1 as GTSNPN and CDR2 as SVGIG (reference sequence). The CDR3 runs 16 residues. CDR3 in amino acids: CAWSVALDRAFEKLFF. The CDR3 DNA follows: TGTGCCTGGAGTGTAGCCCTGGACAGGGCATTTGAAAAACTGTTTTTT.

J is TRBJ1-4 and V is TRBV2, with no clear D. This CDR3 has 13 amino acids. CDR1 is SNHLY and CDR2 is FYNNEI in the germline V gene. With 2 bases removed from V and 6 bases from J, the gap between germline ends came to 7 bases. In DNA form, the CDR3 reads TGTGCCAGCAGTGAAATCGGTGATGAAAAACTGTTTTTT. This gives the protein CASSEIGDEKLFF.

CDR3 sequence: CASSLGQAASFNEKLFF. CDR3 DNA: TGCGCCAGCAGCCTTGGACAGGCCGCGTCCTTTAATGAAAAACTGTTTTTT. The chain employs TRBV4-1 and TRBJ1-4, with 7 bases that match TRBD1. V trimming: 4 bases; J trimming: 4 bases; junction bases outside the gene matches: 12. The germline CDR1 and CDR2 sequences are MGHRA and YSYEKL. This CDR3 has 17 residues.

This clone was seen more than once but under ten times. The chain uses TRBV18 and TRBJ1-1; a possible D gene is TRBD1 (6 bases). Trimming removed 0 bases from V and 8 bases from J, with 13 bases in between. Germline V lookup: CDR1 KGHSH, CDR2 LQKENI. The CDR3 contains 14 residues. The CDR3 is CASSPPDRWIEAFF. The CDR3 coding sequence is TGTGCCAGCTCACCACCAGACAGGTGGATCGAAGCTTTCTTT. The entire variable domain, with the rest obtained from reference TRBV18 and TRBJ1-1, is as follows: NAGVMQNPRHLVRRRGQEARLRCSPMKGHSHVYWYRQLPEEGLKFMVYLQKENIIDESGMPKERFSAEFPKEGPSILRIQQVVRGDSAAYFCASSPPDRWIEAFFGQGTRLTVV.

The chain couples TRBV5-4 to TRBJ2-7; D gene ambiguous. The germline V and J ends were trimmed by 1 base and 0 bases, with 5 bases remaining between them. Germline lookup yields CDR1 SGHNT and CDR2 YYREEE (reference sequence). CDR3 size: 13 residues. The CDR3 coding sequence is TGTGCCAGCAGCTTGACCAGCTCCTACGAGCAGTACTTC. Its translation: CASSLTSSYEQYF.

The chain recombines TRBV14 with TRBJ2-1; 10 nucleotides line up with TRBD2. Germline-derived CDR1 and CDR2 are SGHDN and FVKESK. This CDR3 is 18 amino acids long. The V gene end was trimmed by 1 base and the J gene end by 5 bases; junction bases not matched to a gene: 11. The CDR3 DNA reads TGTGCCAGCAGCCAAGCCAGACCTCAGCGGGGGGGCCACAATGAGCAGTTCTTC. Protein: CASSQARPQRGGHNEQFF.

This chain connects TRBV3-1 (or the pseudogene TRBV3-2) to TRBJ2-1, with D possibly matching TRBD1 (6 bases). The ends were cut back, 3 bases at V and 6 bases at J, with 18 bases in the middle. Germline CDR1 is LGHDT and CDR2 is YNNKEL (reference sequence). The CDR3 sequence is 16 residues long. The CDR3 sequence is CASSHLGGTTGNEQFF. The CDR3 DNA reads TGTGCCAGCAGCCACCTAGGGGGAACTACTGGCAATGAGCAGTTCTTC.

As DNA, the CDR3 is TGTGCCAGTAGTATTGGAGGTAGCATCGGCTACACCTTC. It is translated as CASSIGGSIGYTF. This sequence joins TRBV19 and TRBJ1-2; D is unclear. CDR3 length: 13 residues. The germline V gene has CDR1 LNHDA and CDR2 SQIVND (reference sequence). With 3 bases removed from V and 8 bases from J, the gap between germline ends came to 13 bases.

This clone has a handful of counts. This chain joins TRBV14 and TRBJ1-6, with D possibly TRBD1 on 5 matching bases. The CDR3 has 16 amino acids. Germline CDR1 is SGHDN and CDR2 is FVKESK. Trimming cost V 0 bases and J 8 bases, with 14 bases left between them. CDR3 nucleotides: TGTGCCAGCAGCCAAGACGCGGGGGACCCTTATTCACCCCTCCACTTT. It yields the protein CASSQDAGDPYSPLHF.

The chain combines TRBV29-1 with TRBJ2-4; TRBD2 is a possible D gene (6 bases). This CDR3 is built from 13 residues. CDR1 is SQVTM and CDR2 is ANQGSEA in the germline V gene. Deletions cut 1 base from V and 10 bases from J, with 14 bases between. CDR3 amino acids: CSVEVEVRGIQYF. CDR3 coding DNA: TGCAGCGTTGAAGTGGAGGTCCGGGGGATTCAGTACTTC.

V gene TRBV20-1 combines with J gene TRBJ1-3; tentatively, D is TRBD1 (6 bases). Looked up from germline, CDR1 is DFQATT and CDR2 is SNEGSKA (reference sequence). CDR3 size: 14 residues. The V end lost 3 bases, the J end lost 7 bases, and 16 bases lay between the germline ends. CDR3 sequence: CSASDTGMYNTIYF. CDR3 bases: TGCAGTGCTAGTGATACAGGGATGTATAACACCATATATTTT.

The rearrangement joins TRBV19 to TRBJ2-4; D perhaps matches TRBD1 (7 bases). The germline gives CDR1 LNHDA, CDR2 SQIVND (reference sequence). The V gene lost 5 bases and the J gene lost 3 bases, with 14 bases spanning the gap. This CDR3 comprises 15 residues. The CDR3 region is CASSLRQGGKNIQYF. For the CDR3, the DNA is TGTGCCAGTAGTTTGAGACAGGGAGGCAAAAACATTCAGTACTTC.

The CDR3 coding sequence is TGTGCCAGCAGTTACCCGGGAGGCGAAGCTTTCTTT. Its protein product is CASSYPGGEAFF. The gene calls are TRBV6-5 and TRBJ1-1; the D is unclear. This CDR3 is built from 12 residues. The germline gives CDR1 MNHEY, CDR2 SVGAGI. The V end was cut by 2 bases, the J end by 8 bases, with 9 bases between.

The chain recombines TRBV7-6 with TRBJ1-1; maybe TRBD1 (6 bases). This CDR3 comprises 14 residues. The germline V gene encodes CDR1 SGHVS and CDR2 FNYEAQ. With 4 bases removed from V and 3 bases from J, the gap between germline ends came to 12 bases. The CDR3 region is CASSSFRGDTEAFF. The CDR3 region has the DNA TGTGCCAGCAGCTCATTCAGGGGAGACACTGAAGCTTTCTTT. Filled out from reference TRBV7-6 and TRBJ1-1, the complete variable domain reads GAGVSQSPRYKVTKRGQDVALRCDPISGHVSLYWYRQALGQGPEFLTYFNYEAQQDKSGLPNDRFSAERPEGSISTLTIQRTEQRDSAMYRCASSSFRGDTEAFFGQGTRLTVV.

This clone is deemed medium-sized. The chain recombines TRBV27 with TRBJ2-5, with 8 bases aligning to TRBD2. The germline V gene encodes CDR1 MNHEY and CDR2 SMNVEV (reference sequence). V shed 6 bases, J shed 5 bases, and the junction held 11 bases outside the gene matches. The CDR3 has 15 residues. CDR3 DNA: TGTGCCAGCAGAAGCTCTCCGGGACTAGGGGAGACCCAGTACTTC. Protein product: CASRSSPGLGETQYF.

This clone was observed a handful of times. The chain couples TRBV19 to TRBJ1-1, with D unclear. The ends were cut back, 3 bases at V and 3 bases at J, with 8 bases in the middle. The germline V gene encodes CDR1 LNHDA and CDR2 SQIVND (reference sequence). The CDR3 loop spans 13 amino acids. The CDR3 here is CASSIGSYTEAFF. The CDR3 nucleotides are TGTGCCAGTAGTATCGGGAGCTACACTGAAGCTTTCTTT.